This TCR beta chain appears in the sequencing data of a study of cytomegalovirus exposure and HLA in healthy donors. In the PCR, 60 Vbeta and 13 Jbeta primers were used. Using immunoSEQ multiplex PCR, the repertoire was profiled, and TCRdb retains in-frame clones only, with some absent. The sample lists roughly 200,000 clones; around 86% were seen once. The CDR3 consists of 14 residues. The V gene's germline CDR1 is GTSNPN and CDR2 SVGIG (reference sequence). V dropped 3 bases and J dropped 9; count of bases not matched to a gene: 9. The V and J genes are TRBV30 and TRBJ2-1; 9 bases map to TRBD2. This TCR came from a woman in her forties in good health and CMV-seronegative. The sample consisted of PBMCs. CDR3 DNA: TGTGCCTGGAGGGCTTTAGCGGGAGCTTCTGAGCAGTTCTTC. Protein sequence: CAWRALAGASEQFF. The complete variable domain, with remaining parts taken from reference TRBV30 and TRBJ2-1, reads SQTIHQWPATLVQPVGSPLSLECTVEGTSNPNLYWYRQAAGRGLQLLFYSVGIGQISSEVPQNLSASRPQDRQFILSSKKLLLSDSGFYLCAWRALAGASEQFFGPGTRLTVL.